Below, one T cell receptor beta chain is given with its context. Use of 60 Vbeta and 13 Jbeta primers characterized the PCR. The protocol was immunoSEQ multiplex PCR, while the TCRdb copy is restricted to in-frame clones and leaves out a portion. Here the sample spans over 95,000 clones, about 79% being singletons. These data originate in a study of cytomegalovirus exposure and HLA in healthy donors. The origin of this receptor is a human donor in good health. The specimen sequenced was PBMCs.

CDR3 nucleotide sequence: TGTGCCAGTAGTATTATGGTAGCCCCGCCCTACAATGAGCAGTTCTTC. Translation gives CASSIMVAPPYNEQFF. The chain couples TRBV19 to TRBJ2-1; D gene unclear. From germline, CDR1 is LNHDA and CDR2 SQIVND (reference sequence). V shed 3 bases and J shed 2 bases, with 14 bases lying between them. The CDR3 extends over 16 amino acids.